The rows below give T cell receptor beta chains drawn from one sample of a study of OX40 agonist ivuxolimab in advanced cancers. Produced via immunoSEQ multiplex PCR; TCRdb's table is partial and in-frame only. The top ten hold approximately 8.4% of the sample, which has under 80,000 clones, around 83% seen once. This material consisted of CD4+ or CD8+ T cells sorted from blood, taken in a trial of the OX40 agonist ivuxolimab. All receptors come from an adult with an advanced solid tumor such as melanoma, head and neck, liver or kidney cancer. Each CDR3 is given with its conserved first and last residue. A D gene is named only where the DNA matches it firmly. A row's size may be missing; if present it is once, few, many or a size class.

>.|16|once|TRBJ2-2|TRBV5-1
CASSSSTGLDTGELFF
>.|14|once|TRBJ1-4|TRBV27
CASSLMGKGEKLFF
>.|11|.|TRBJ1-2|TRBV6-6
CASSPNYGYTF
>.|11|.|TRBJ1-1|TRBV25-1
CASSRNTEAFF
>.|13|.|TRBJ2-1|TRBV5-1
CASSLETVGEQFF
>.|14|once|TRBJ2-2|TRBV14
CASSQDIGTGELFF
>.|12|.|TRBJ2-2|TRBV19
CASQQGPGELFF
>TRBD2|15|once|TRBJ2-7|TRBV15
CATSRPSGISYEQYF
>.|15|.|TRBJ1-6|TRBV11-2
CASSFIRTGLSPLHF
>.|14|once|TRBJ2-7|TRBV11-3
CASSKYRGGYEQYF
>TRBD1|17|.|TRBJ1-5|TRBV19
CASSKGTGGVLNQPQHF
>TRBD1|17|.|TRBJ2-6|TRBV18
CASSPPGQGAGANVLTF
>.|16|.|TRBJ2-7|TRBV5-5
CASSPSGTRLPYEQYF
>TRBD2|15|.|TRBJ2-3|TRBV4-1
CASSQMAGGTDTQYF
>.|14|.|TRBJ2-2|TRBV7-2
CASFKIGVTGELFF
>.|13|medium-sized|TRBJ1-2|TRBV27
CASSRDSRQGYTF
>TRBD2|15|.|TRBJ2-2|TRBV5-1
CASSLGTSFTGELFF
>TRBD1|19|.|TRBJ1-4|TRBV4-2
CASSQDPTGTAATNEKLFF
>.|17|.|TRBJ1-2|TRBV11-3
CASSLHIGQRANYGYTF
>TRBD2|21|few|TRBJ2-2|TRBV19
CASSPRGLAVAGAHNTGELFF
>.|12|.|TRBJ2-3|TRBV29-1
CSVPHLTDTQYF
>.|15|.|TRBJ2-1|TRBV9
CASSVVGGSYNEQFF
>TRBD2|16|few|TRBJ2-1|TRBV7-3
CASSPGLAGALGEQFF
>.|11|.|TRBJ2-7|TRBV2
CASTTAYEQYF
>.|16|once|TRBJ2-5|TRBV28
CASSSPALALGETQYF
>.|16|.|TRBJ1-4|TRBV6-5
CASSYSLWTDSEKLFF
>.|13|.|TRBJ2-2|TRBV25-1
CASSEYGAGELFF
>TRBD2|14|.|TRBJ2-7|TRBV11-2
CASSLDREGPSTDF
>.|15|.|TRBJ1-3|TRBV5-1
CASSFGGSSGNTIYF
>.|13|.|TRBJ2-3|TRBV2
CASSEDVTDTQYF
>.|13|.|TRBJ2-7|TRBV5-1
CASPAQGDYEQYF
>.|16|.|TRBJ2-1|TRBV5-1
CASSLEGLAPLNEQFF
>TRBD1|15|.|TRBJ2-2|TRBV19
CASSGRQGVPGELFF
>.|15|.|TRBJ2-5|TRBV19
CASSIGLGRIETQYF
>.|15|.|TRBJ1-2|TRBV6-6
CASSYSLLTHYGYTF
>TRBD1|13|.|TRBJ1-5|TRBV23-1
CARSTGGNQPQHF
>TRBD2|15|.|TRBJ2-1|TRBV6-1
CASSPGTSGYNEQFF
>.|14|.|TRBJ2-2|TRBV6-4
CASSDQLNTGELFF
>.|11|.|TRBJ2-1|TRBV10-2
CASSPYNEQFF
>.|16|.|TRBJ2-1|TRBV30
CACSIVHPVSYNEQFF
>TRBD1|16|.|TRBJ1-2|TRBV7-9
CASSLAQYRTGSGYTF
>.|16|few|TRBJ1-5|TRBV15
CATSRDTGVGSQPQHF
>.|12|.|TRBJ1-2|TRBV28
CASRVGIYGYTF
>.|13|.|TRBJ2-2|TRBV28
CASNRVYAGELFF
>TRBD1|16|.|TRBJ1-2|TRBV15
CATSRDPGTGASGYTF
>.|15|once|TRBJ2-3|TRBV6-5
CASSLQRRVADTQYF
>.|13|.|TRBJ1-1|TRBV7-3
CASSLNQVTEAFF
>.|13|.|TRBJ1-3|TRBV2
CASVGISGNTIYF